This entry lists 15 T cell receptor beta chains sequenced from one sample in a study of cytomegalovirus exposure and HLA in healthy donors (dated by TCRdb to about 2017). Receptor amplification or capture employed the immunoSEQ multiplex PCR assay. For the multiplex PCR, a mixture combining 60 forward primers for TCR Vbeta segments and 13 reverse primers for TCR Jbeta segments was used. The clones in this table, taken by TCRdb from immuneACCESS, are in-frame only. Not every clone is retained; where verified, under half of the shortfall comes from an unresolved V gene, and the cause of the rest is unknown. The sample contains 210,000 or so clones, approximately 81% of them found a single time. The top ten hold around 0.23% of the sample. Specimen: PBMCs. These receptors were collected from a girl aged 2 to 10 in good health and CMV-seronegative.

V gene TRBV7-7 combines with J gene TRBJ1-3; a weak D match, TRBD1 (6 bases). Germline V gives CDR1 SSHAT, CDR2 FNYEAQ (reference sequence). This CDR3 comprises 16 residues. V dropped 2 bases and J dropped 1 base, with 12 bases sitting between them. CDR3 nucleotides: TGTGCCAGCAGCTTAATAATTGGGACATCTGGAAACACCATATATTTT. It is translated as CASSLIIGTSGNTIYF.

This clone appeared a single time. The chain combines TRBV6-5 with TRBJ1-2; D unclear. The CDR3 runs 14 residues. Germline V gene lookup returns CDR1 MNHEY and CDR2 SVGAGI. The germline V and J ends were trimmed by 4 bases and 4 bases, with 13 bases remaining between them. The CDR3 DNA is TGTGCCAGCAGTTTCAGAGGACTCACCTATGGCTACACCTTC. Its protein is CASSFRGLTYGYTF.

This clone has just a few counts. The V and J genes are TRBV5-1 and TRBJ2-7; D is possibly TRBD2 (7 bases). Trimming removed 0 bases at V and 3 bases at J, with 13 bases between. CDR3 size: 15 residues. Looked up from germline, CDR1 is SGHRS and CDR2 is YFSETQ. CDR3 amino acids: CASSLAAGTYYEQYF. Written as DNA, the CDR3 is TGCGCCAGCAGCTTGGCAGCGGGGACATACTACGAGCAGTACTTC.

V and J are TRBV4-2 and TRBJ2-3, with D perhaps TRBD2 (5 bases). Trimming stripped 4 bases from V and 0 bases from J, with 11 bases between. CDR3 size: 15 residues. Per germline, CDR1 LGHNA and CDR2 YNFKEQ. The CDR3 coding sequence is TGTGCCAGCAGCCCTCGGTCGGGAAGCACAGATACGCAGTATTTT. Translation gives CASSPRSGSTDTQYF.

This clone was counted a few times. The CDR3 nucleotides are TGCGCCAGCAGCCCAGACATGCGAAGCACTGAAGCTTTCTTT. Amino acids: CASSPDMRSTEAFF. The chain joins TRBV5-1 to TRBJ1-1; D remains ambiguous. Trimming shortened V by 4 bases and J by 4 bases, and 14 bases separated the two germline ends. The CDR3 has 14 residues. The germline V gene encodes CDR1 SGHRS and CDR2 YFSETQ.

The V and J genes are TRBV5-1 and TRBJ1-1; TRBD1 aligns across 7 bases. Germline trimming cut 4 bases from V and 11 bases from J; bases unmatched to any gene: 14. The germline V gene has CDR1 SGHRS and CDR2 YFSETQ. The CDR3 is 14 residues long. The CDR3 DNA is TGCGCCAGCAGCCTGCCCGGGACAGCCCTGGGGGCTTTCTTT. It specifies CASSLPGTALGAFF.

In nucleotides, the CDR3 is TGCGCCAGCAGCGCCGGTGTGAGTGATAGCAATCAGCCCCAGCATTTT. It specifies CASSAGVSDSNQPQHF. The V call is TRBV5-1, the J call TRBJ1-5; D remains unclear. Germline lookup yields CDR1 SGHRS and CDR2 YFSETQ. The V gene lost 4 bases and the J gene lost 0 bases, with 14 bases spanning the gap. CDR3 length: 16 residues. The full variable domain, with the rest looked up from reference TRBV5-1 and TRBJ1-5, is KAGVTQTPRYLIKTRGQQVTLSCSPISGHRSVSWYQQTPGQGLQFLFEYFSETQRNKGNFPGRFSGRQFSNSRSEMNVSTLELGDSALYLCASSAGVSDSNQPQHFGDGTRLSIL.

The CDR3 coding sequence is TGTGCCTGCCCCCGACAGGCTGGGGCCAACGTCCTGACTTTC. Its protein is CACPRQAGANVLTF. V gene TRBV30 combines with J gene TRBJ2-6; D possibly corresponds to TRBD1 (6 bases). CDR3 length equals 14 residues. Per germline, CDR1 GTSNPN and CDR2 SVGIG (reference sequence). Trimming cost V 6 bases and J 2 bases, with 11 bases left between them. Variable domain in full (rest from reference TRBV30 and TRBJ2-6): SQTIHQWPATLVQPVGSPLSLECTVEGTSNPNLYWYRQAAGRGLQLLFYSVGIGQISSEVPQNLSASRPQDRQFILSSKKLLLSDSGFYLCACPRQAGANVLTFGAGSRLTVL.

The chain couples TRBV9 to TRBJ1-3; D remains unclear. The germline V and J ends were trimmed by 7 bases and 4 bases, with 15 bases remaining between them. Germline assignment: CDR1 SGDLS and CDR2 YYNGEE. The CDR3 spans 14 residues. The CDR3 region has the DNA TGTGCCAGCGGGAGACCGAGAGAGGGAAACACCATATATTTT. It is translated as CASGRPREGNTIYF.

The chain recombines TRBV6-5 with TRBJ1-2; 7 bases fit TRBD1. The J segment lost 6 bases and the V segment lost 6 bases, leaving 7 bases of the junction unmatched. This CDR3 region has 13 residues. The V gene's germline CDR1 is MNHEY and CDR2 SVGAGI. CDR3 sequence (DNA): TGTGCCAGCAGCTCGACAGGGAGCCATGGCTACACCTTC. Translating gives CASSSTGSHGYTF.

The chain recombines TRBV12-5 with TRBJ1-3; 7 bases are a match to TRBD1. Trimming removed 5 bases from V and 5 bases from J; junction bases left unmatched: 18. Germline assignment: CDR1 LGHNT and CDR2 FRNRAP. The length of the CDR3 is 18 residues. CDR3 in DNA: TGTGCTAGTGGTACCTCCCTCCCGGGACAGAAGGGGCGAAACACCATATATTTT. This gives the protein CASGTSLPGQKGRNTIYF.

The chain links TRBV4-2 to TRBJ2-3; D unresolved. Per the germline V gene, CDR1 is LGHNA and CDR2 is YNFKEQ. This CDR3 region has 13 residues. V gave up 3 bases and J gave up 2 bases, with 6 bases separating them. CDR3 amino acids: CASSQTATDTQYF. The CDR3 DNA follows: TGTGCCAGCAGCCAGACTGCCACAGATACGCAGTATTTT.

The V call is TRBV13, the J call TRBJ2-7; D uncertain. Germline CDR1 reads PRHDT; CDR2 reads FYEKMQ (reference sequence). V lost 5 bases and J lost 7, with 15 bases in between. This CDR3 is built from 13 residues. The CDR3 sequence: CASSRVQEREQYF. The CDR3 region has the DNA TGTGCCAGCAGCCGCGTCCAAGAGAGGGAGCAGTACTTC.

The rearrangement links TRBV2 to TRBJ2-1; 9 bases align to TRBD1. V lost 11 bases and J lost 2; bases outside the gene matches: 13. The CDR3 has 16 amino acids. Looked up from germline, CDR1 is SNHLY and CDR2 is FYNNEI. The CDR3 DNA reads as TGTGCCTGGAGGCCCCCGACAGGGGGAACCTACAATGAGCAGTTCTTC. Translation: CAWRPPTGGTYNEQFF.

The chain has TRBV12-5 and TRBJ1-1; maybe TRBD1 (6 bases). The CDR3 consists of 13 residues. V lost 1 base and J 4 bases, leaving 7 bases between the germline ends. In germline, CDR1 is LGHNT, CDR2 FRNRAP. The CDR3 sequence: CASGLDRATEAFF. The CDR3 DNA reads TGTGCTAGTGGTTTGGACAGGGCCACTGAAGCTTTCTTT.